This T cell receptor (beta chain) derives from a study of blood T cell repertoires in COVID-19. About the research overall: PBMCs, B-cell-depleted T cells, or T cells provided the cDNA or gDNA that made up the material.

Enrollees, 18 to 89 years old, lived in around 23 US areas. Self-reported history from a screening survey and questionnaire set each donor's cohort. This CDR3 spans 15 amino acids. The J segment lost 5 bases and the V segment lost 1 base, leaving 3 bases of the junction unmatched. Germline values: CDR1 LGHNT, CDR2 FRNRAP. Original handling: Amplification of reference gene primers was used by the study to estimate nucleated cell counts. Sequencing used immunoSEQ multiplex PCR; TCRdb keeps in-frame clones, though not all of them. V and J calls and clone size are given by that table; D and trimming were obtained from the DNA. This sample yields some 300,000 clones, of which more than 75% are seen a single time; approximately 2% belongs to the top ten.

V gene TRBV12-5 combines with J gene TRBJ2-3; 10 bases map to TRBD2. This TCR was sampled from a woman aged 55-69 years in a cohort exposed to, infected with or recovered from COVID-19 (not recorded which). The sequenced material came from PBMCs or T cells enriched from blood (not recorded which). The CDR3 spells CASGLGGTSVDTQYF. In nucleotides, the CDR3 is TGTGCTAGTGGTTTGGGAGGGACTAGCGTAGATACGCAGTATTTT.